This TCR beta chain emerged from a study of beta chain features in type 1 diabetes. For the study at large: Examination of sorted cells across all samples involved around 110 million cells. Study results and limitations: A PCR bias possibly favoring shorter templates would apply equally to patients and controls.

As every portion of the isolated RNA was reverse transcribed, the sequencing read expressed TCRB transcripts. Method: immunoSEQ multiplex PCR; TCRdb's copy keeps in-frame clones and lacks some. This sample has hundreds of thousands of clones, with about 30% found just once. CDR1 is MDHEN and CDR2 is SYDVKM in the germline V gene. The length of the CDR3 is 13 residues. Trimming shortened V by 3 bases and J by 2 bases, and 7 bases separated the two germline ends. This clone was observed a handful of times. Its target is not known. Other DNA sequences within the sample encode an identical CDR3. The source of this sequence is a man aged 18 to 30 in good health. Source material: naive CD4+ T cells from blood. V is TRBV28 and J is TRBJ1-2; D is perhaps TRBD1 (6 bases). The DNA for the CDR3 is TGTGCCAGCAGTTTGACAGGAAACTATGGCTACACCTTC. This codes for CASSLTGNYGYTF.